Below are 21 T cell receptor beta chains sequenced from a single sample in a study of OX40 agonist ivuxolimab in advanced cancers. Produced via immunoSEQ multiplex PCR; TCRdb's table is partial and in-frame only. In the table there are roughly 74,000 clones, approximately 93% of which are singletons. The source material was CD4+ or CD8+ T cells sorted from blood, sampled in a trial of the OX40 agonist ivuxolimab. These receptors were taken from an adult with an advanced solid tumor such as melanoma, head and neck, liver or kidney cancer.

This CDR3 is CASGAADTQYF. Here the CDR3 DNA reads TGTGCCAGCGGGGCTGCAGATACGCAGTATTTT. The genes are TRBV7-9 and TRBJ2-3, with D possibly matching TRBD1 (5 bases). Germline CDR1 reads SEHNR; CDR2 reads FQNEAQ (reference sequence). Trimming took off 8 bases at V and 4 bases at J, with 7 bases between the two ends. This CDR3 spans 11 amino acids.

The V call is TRBV19, the J call TRBJ2-5; TRBD2 agrees at 10 bases. Germline V gene sequence: CDR1 LNHDA, CDR2 SQIVND (reference sequence). The CDR3 has 17 residues. Trimming cost V 5 bases and J 0 bases; bases outside gene matches: 9. DNA for the CDR3: TGTGCCAGTAGTTCTCTACTAGCGGGGCAGTACCAAGAGACCCAGTACTTC. As protein: CASSSLLAGQYQETQYF.

Here the CDR3 reads CASSSEALPGNTIYF. DNA of the CDR3: TGTGCCAGCAGCAGCGAAGCGCTCCCTGGAAACACCATATATTTT. This sequence joins TRBV28 and TRBJ1-3, with no clear D. V lost 6 bases to trimming and J lost 2 bases, with 14 bases between them. Germline assignment: CDR1 MDHEN and CDR2 SYDVKM. The CDR3 sequence is 15 residues long.

V usage is TRBV28 and J usage is TRBJ2-3, with TRBD1 matching over 7 bases. Germline V gene sequence: CDR1 MDHEN, CDR2 SYDVKM. The CDR3 totals 14 residues. With V trimmed by 6 bases and J by 2 bases, 5 bases remained unmatched. In DNA form, the CDR3 reads TGTGCCAGCAGCTTAGACAGGGCCACAGATACGCAGTATTTT. This gives the protein CASSLDRATDTQYF.

V usage is TRBV11-3 and J usage is TRBJ2-7; D is ambiguous. Germline V lookup: CDR1 SGHNT, CDR2 YENEEA. V shed 4 bases and J shed 2 bases, with 6 bases lying between them. The CDR3 is 12 amino acids. The CDR3 spells CASSSDAYEQYF. The CDR3 region has the DNA TGTGCCAGCAGCTCGGACGCCTACGAGCAGTACTTC.

The chain recombines TRBV21-1 with TRBJ1-1. TRBV21-1 is designated a pseudogene. The CDR3 runs to 10 residues. The CDR3 loop is CASSLPGPFF. The CDR3 nucleotides are TGTGCCAGCAGCCTCCCGGGACCTTTCTTT.

This sequence joins TRBV9 and TRBJ1-5, with TRBD1 as a possible D gene (5 bases). Germline V gene lookup returns CDR1 SGDLS and CDR2 YYNGEE. The CDR3 is 15 residues long. The V gene lost 0 bases and the J gene lost 3 bases, with 10 bases spanning the gap. CDR3 residues: CASSVAGGFNQPQHF. In DNA form, the CDR3 reads TGTGCCAGCAGCGTAGCTGGGGGATTCAATCAGCCCCAGCATTTT.

The V call is TRBV13, the J call TRBJ2-3; 9 bases line up with TRBD2. There are 18 residues in the CDR3. The trim removed 3 bases at V and 0 bases at J, leaving 10 bases unmatched. Looked up from germline, CDR1 is PRHDT and CDR2 is FYEKMQ (reference sequence). CDR3 DNA: TGTGCCAGCAGCTTCCTTGATAGCGGGGGCCTAAGCACAGATACGCAGTATTTT. Encoded protein: CASSFLDSGGLSTDTQYF. The full variable domain, with the rest looked up from reference TRBV13 and TRBJ2-3, is AAGVIQSPRHLIKEKRETATLKCYPIPRHDTVYWYQQGPGQDPQFLISFYEKMQSDKGSIPDRFSAQQFSDYHSELNMSSLELGDSALYFCASSFLDSGGLSTDTQYFGPGTRLTVL.

This clone was detected only once. V usage is TRBV19 and J usage is TRBJ2-7, with 7 bases matching TRBD2. Germline CDR1 is LNHDA and CDR2 is SQIVND (reference sequence). V lost 6 bases, J lost 6 bases, and 8 bases stayed unmatched. The CDR3 sequence is 13 residues long. This chain's CDR3 is CASSSGRGSEQYF. As DNA, the CDR3 is TGTGCCAGTAGCTCTGGGCGGGGGTCCGAGCAGTACTTC.

This chain links TRBV6-5 with TRBJ1-5, with a weak D call TRBD1 (5 bases). This CDR3 has 15 residues. Per germline, CDR1 MNHEY and CDR2 SVGAGI. V lost 1 base, J lost 5 bases, and 12 bases lay in between. The CDR3 loop is CASSYFTGGHQPQHF. The DNA for the CDR3 is TGTGCCAGCAGTTACTTTACCGGGGGACATCAGCCCCAGCATTTT.

The chain carries TRBV4-3 and TRBJ2-3; D gene uncertain. The CDR3 totals 16 residues. The germline V gene encodes CDR1 LGHNA and CDR2 YSLEER. Trimming left V 6 bases short and J 4 bases short, with 20 bases between. The CDR3 nucleotides read TGCGCCAGCAGTCGGTTGGGTCCCGACGCGGCAGATACGCAGTATTTT. This translates into CASSRLGPDAADTQYF.

The rearrangement joins TRBV28 to TRBJ2-2; possibly TRBD2 for D (5 bases). In germline, CDR1 is MDHEN, CDR2 SYDVKM. This CDR3 comprises 16 residues. Trimming removed 3 bases at V and 0 bases at J, with 11 bases between. Written as DNA, the CDR3 is TGTGCCAGCAGTTTGAGGGTTCCCGCGAACACCGGGGAGCTGTTTTTT. Translated, it gives CASSLRVPANTGELFF.

The rearrangement uses TRBV10-3 and TRBJ2-2; D is possibly TRBD1 (5 bases). The CDR3 is 16 residues long. Per germline, CDR1 ENHRY and CDR2 SYGVKD. V was pared by 4 bases and J by 5 bases, with 17 bases between. The CDR3 reads CAISVLGHTGTGELFF. The CDR3 DNA reads TGTGCCATCAGTGTCCTAGGACATACTGGGACCGGGGAGCTGTTTTTT.

The V gene is TRBV28, the J gene TRBJ2-7; D is uncertain. The CDR3 is made up of 14 amino acids. Germline V gives CDR1 MDHEN, CDR2 SYDVKM. Trimming shortened V by 6 bases and J by 2 bases, and 14 bases separated the two germline ends. The CDR3 loop reads CASSSPGTPYEQYF. The CDR3 coding sequence is TGTGCCAGCAGCTCCCCCGGAACGCCCTACGAGCAGTACTTC.

The V call is TRBV19, the J call TRBJ2-1, with 10 nucleotides matching TRBD2. Trimming removed 3 bases from V and 12 bases from J; junction bases left unmatched: 11. The CDR3 is 15 residues long. Germline V gene data show CDR1 as LNHDA and CDR2 as SQIVND (reference sequence). This CDR3 is CASSIKLAGSWGQFF. The CDR3 DNA reads as TGTGCCAGTAGTATTAAACTAGCGGGGTCGTGGGGGCAGTTCTTC.

CDR3: CASSSRAPPTSGTYTGELFF. CDR3 nucleotides: TGTGCCAGCAGTTCGCGCGCCCCCCCGACTAGCGGGACTTACACCGGGGAGCTGTTTTTT. This chain joins TRBV27 and TRBJ2-2, with TRBD2 matching over 11 bases. The germline V gene has CDR1 MNHEY and CDR2 SMNVEV (reference sequence). V lost 4 bases, J lost 3 bases, and 16 bases stayed unmatched. CDR3 size: 20 residues.

V is TRBV9 and J is TRBJ2-2; 10 bases agree with TRBD2. The CDR3 is made up of 16 amino acids. With V trimmed by 0 bases and J by 8 bases, 7 bases remained unmatched. Germline CDR1 reads SGDLS; CDR2 reads YYNGEE. The DNA for the CDR3 is TGTGCCAGCAGCGTAGGGCTAGCGGGGGATGCGGGGGAGCTGTTTTTT. It encodes CASSVGLAGDAGELFF.

The CDR3 loop is CASSLELAGGTDTQYF. For the CDR3, the DNA is TGTGCCAGCAGCTTAGAACTAGCGGGGGGCACAGATACGCAGTATTTT. The chain couples TRBV7-2 to TRBJ2-3, with TRBD2 identical over 11 bases. V gave up 1 base and J gave up 1 base; unmatched junction bases: 1. Germline V CDR1 and CDR2: SGHTA, FQGNSA. This CDR3 region has 16 residues.

This clone has more than one count but fewer than ten. The chain is built from TRBV7-9 and TRBJ2-4; 10 bases are shared with TRBD1. The ends lost 5 bases at V and 8 bases at J; junction bases unmatched: 12. Germline lookup yields CDR1 SEHNR and CDR2 FQNEAQ (reference sequence). This CDR3 region has 16 residues. CDR3 sequence reads: CASSPRQGALGDIQYF. CDR3 sequence (DNA): TGTGCCAGCAGCCCTCGACAGGGGGCGCTGGGGGACATTCAGTACTTC. The variable domain in full, with the rest retrieved from reference TRBV7-9 and TRBJ2-4, is DTGVSQNPRHKITKRGQNVTFRCDPISEHNRLYWYRQTLGQGPEFLTYFQNEAQLEKSRLLSDRFSAERPKGSFSTLEIQRTEQGDSAMYLCASSPRQGALGDIQYFGAGTRLSVL.

V gene TRBV7-6 combines with J gene TRBJ2-2; TRBD2 aligns across 9 bases. The CDR3 is 18 amino acids. The J segment lost 5 bases and the V segment lost 1 base, leaving 11 bases of the junction unmatched. Germline assignment: CDR1 SGHVS and CDR2 FNYEAQ. Here the CDR3 reads CASSLESLAGRGTGELFF. For the CDR3, the DNA is TGTGCCAGCAGCTTAGAGAGTCTAGCGGGGCGAGGTACCGGGGAGCTGTTTTTT. Supplemented by reference TRBV7-6 and TRBJ2-2, the full variable domain reads GAGVSQSPRYKVTKRGQDVALRCDPISGHVSLYWYRQALGQGPEFLTYFNYEAQQDKSGLPNDRFSAERPEGSISTLTIQRTEQRDSAMYRCASSLESLAGRGTGELFFGEGSRLTVL.

The chain recombines TRBV9 with TRBJ1-6; D might be TRBD1 (5 bases). Germline loops: CDR1 SGDLS, CDR2 YYNGEE. V was pared by 0 bases and J by 4 bases, with 11 bases between. This CDR3 is 16 amino acids long. CDR3 nucleotide sequence: TGTGCCAGCAGCGTAGGGCCAGGGATGTATAATTCACCCCTCCACTTT. Its protein is CASSVGPGMYNSPLHF.